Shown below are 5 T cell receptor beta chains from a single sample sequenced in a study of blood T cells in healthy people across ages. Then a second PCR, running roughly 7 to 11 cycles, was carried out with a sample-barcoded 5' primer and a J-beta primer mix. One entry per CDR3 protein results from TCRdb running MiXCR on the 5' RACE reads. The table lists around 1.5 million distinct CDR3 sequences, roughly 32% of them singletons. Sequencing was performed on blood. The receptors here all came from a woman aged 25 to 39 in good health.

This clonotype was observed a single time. The CDR3 sequence: CATSEGTLGANVLTF. CDR3 coding DNA: TGTGCCACCAGCGAGGGAACATTGGGGGCCAACGTCCTGACTTTC. The rearrangement links TRBV19 to TRBJ2-6, with a tentative D call TRBD2 (5 bases). The CDR3 sequence is 15 residues long. The V and J ends lost 10 bases and 4 bases respectively, with 17 bases between them. Per the germline V gene, CDR1 is LNHDA and CDR2 is SQIVND (reference sequence).

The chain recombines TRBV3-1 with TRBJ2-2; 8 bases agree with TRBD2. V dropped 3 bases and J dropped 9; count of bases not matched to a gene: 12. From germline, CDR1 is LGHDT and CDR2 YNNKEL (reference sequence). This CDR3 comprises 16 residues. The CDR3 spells CASSQGSGGVRRELFF. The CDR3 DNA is TGTGCCAGCAGCCAGGGGAGCGGGGGAGTGCGGAGGGAGCTGTTTTTT.

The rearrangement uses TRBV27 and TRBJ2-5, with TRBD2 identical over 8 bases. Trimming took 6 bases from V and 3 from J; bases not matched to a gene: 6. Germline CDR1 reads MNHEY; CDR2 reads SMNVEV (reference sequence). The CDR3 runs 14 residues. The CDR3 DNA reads TGTGCCAGCAGAAGTTCCGGGAGGGAAGAGACCCAGTACTTC. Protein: CASRSSGREETQYF.

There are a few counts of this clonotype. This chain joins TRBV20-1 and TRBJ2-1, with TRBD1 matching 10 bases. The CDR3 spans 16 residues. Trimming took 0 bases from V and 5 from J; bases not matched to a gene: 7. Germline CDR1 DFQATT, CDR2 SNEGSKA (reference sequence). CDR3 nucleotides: TGCAGTGCTAGAGATCCGGGACAGGGGAGTAACAATGAGCAGTTCTTC. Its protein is CSARDPGQGSNNEQFF.

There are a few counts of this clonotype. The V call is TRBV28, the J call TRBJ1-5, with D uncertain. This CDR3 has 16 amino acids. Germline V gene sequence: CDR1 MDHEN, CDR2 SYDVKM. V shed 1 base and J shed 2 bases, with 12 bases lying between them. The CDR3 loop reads CASSLSVRGGNQPQHF. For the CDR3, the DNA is TGTGCCAGCAGTTTATCGGTCCGGGGTGGCAATCAGCCCCAGCATTTT. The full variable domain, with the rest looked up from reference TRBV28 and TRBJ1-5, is DVKVTQSSRYLVKRTGEKVFLECVQDMDHENMFWYRQDPGLGLRLIYFSYDVKMKEKGDIPEGYSVSREKKERFSLILESASTNQTSMYLCASSLSVRGGNQPQHFGDGTRLSIL.